These T cell receptor beta chains were read from a single sample in a study of CD8 T cells in ankylosing spondylitis. Each CDR3 protein gets one entry after TCRdb re-called the 5' RACE reads with MiXCR. The table lists some 840,000 distinct CDR3 sequences, approximately 10% of them singletons. The specimen was blood, either unsorted or a sorted T cell fraction (not recorded which). Receptors were obtained from a male donor with ankylosing spondylitis. Each CDR3 is given with its conserved first and last residue. D genes are given only for firm matches. Part of the rows lack a size; the others show once, few, many or a class for expanded clones.

j_call | clone_size | d_call | v_call | cdr3_aa | cdr3_nt
TRBJ2-7 | NA | TRBD2 | TRBV5-1 | CASSSGVGTSGYEQYF | TGCGCCAGCAGCTCGGGAGTTGGGACTAGCGGCTACGAGCAGTACTTC
TRBJ2-2 | few | NA | TRBV7-9 | CASSASWARNTGELFF | TGTGCCAGCAGCGCGAGCTGGGCTCGAAACACCGGGGAGCTGTTTTTT
TRBJ1-1 | few | NA | TRBV4-3 | CASSQESQGRWTEAFF | TGCGCCAGCAGCCAAGAGTCCCAGGGGCGGTGGACTGAAGCTTTCTTT
TRBJ2-5 | many | NA | TRBV29-1 | CSVEDTGSGETQYF | TGCAGCGTTGAAGATACGGGGAGTGGGGAGACCCAGTACTTC
TRBJ2-1 | many | NA | TRBV7-6 | CASSLEGGRAYNEQFF | TGTGCCAGCAGCTTAGAGGGGGGAAGGGCCTACAATGAGCAGTTCTTC
TRBJ2-2 | many | TRBD2 | TRBV29-1 | CSVGTSRNTGELFF | TGCAGCGTTGGGACTAGCAGAAACACCGGGGAGCTGTTTTTT
TRBJ1-3 | NA | NA | TRBV12-3/TRBV12-4 | CASSFSVGFRSGNTIYF | TGTGCCAGCAGTTTCAGTGTCGGGTTTAGGTCTGGAAACACCATATATTTT
TRBJ2-1 | NA | TRBD2 | TRBV4-2 | CASSQVPSGSSYNEQFF | TGTGCCAGCAGCCAAGTCCCTAGCGGAAGCTCCTACAATGAGCAGTTCTTC
TRBJ1-1 | NA | NA | TRBV6-1 | CASSDPGYLLNTEAFF | TGTGCCAGCAGTGACCCCGGATACCTGTTGAACACTGAAGCTTTCTTT
TRBJ2-6 | few | NA | TRBV6-1 | CASSRDLGANVLTF | TGTGCCAGCAGTCGAGACTTAGGGGCCAACGTCCTGACTTTC
TRBJ2-7 | few | NA | TRBV7-2 | CASSLVGTPTYEQYF | TGTGCCAGCAGCTTAGTGGGGACTCCAACCTACGAGCAGTACTTC
TRBJ1-2 | NA | NA | TRBV3-1 | CASSQRFTLYGYTF | TGTGCCAGCAGCCAACGGTTCACCCTCTATGGCTACACCTTC
TRBJ2-7 | NA | TRBD2 | TRBV5-7 | CASSNLAGGRSYEQYF | TGTGCCAGCAGCAATCTAGCGGGAGGGAGGTCCTACGAGCAGTACTTC
TRBJ1-1 | few | TRBD1 | TRBV20-1 | CSARPFGTGPTEAFF | TGCAGTGCTAGACCTTTTGGGACAGGGCCCACTGAAGCTTTCTTT
TRBJ1-5 | few | NA | TRBV28 | CASSLFPGQHNQPQHF | TGTGCCAGCAGTTTATTTCCAGGGCAGCACAATCAGCCCCAGCATTTT
TRBJ2-6 | few | NA | TRBV11-2 | CASTKLRGSGANVLTF | TGTGCCAGCACCAAGCTCAGGGGTTCTGGGGCCAACGTCCTGACTTTC
TRBJ2-7 | NA | TRBD1 | TRBV5-1 | CASSFGQGARYEQYF | TGCGCCAGCAGCTTCGGACAGGGGGCGCGGTACGAGCAGTACTTC
TRBJ2-7 | few | TRBD2 | TRBV10-3 | CAISEPASGSREQYF | TGTGCCATCAGTGAGCCGGCTAGCGGGAGTCGCGAGCAGTACTTC
TRBJ1-4 | NA | TRBD1 | TRBV9 | CASSAGTGRREKLFF | TGTGCCAGCAGCGCCGGGACAGGCAGAAGGGAAAAACTGTTTTTT
TRBJ2-2 | NA | TRBD1 | TRBV5-4 | CASSFPPGQTNTGELFF | TGTGCCAGCAGCTTTCCCCCGGGACAGACCAACACCGGGGAGCTGTTTTTT
TRBJ1-5 | many | NA | TRBV20-1 | CSARDLLAGSNQPQHF | TGCAGTGCTAGAGACCTTCTCGCGGGAAGCAATCAGCCCCAGCATTTT
TRBJ2-7 | few | TRBD1 | TRBV5-1 | CASSTPTGGANYEQYF | TGCGCCAGCAGCACACCAACAGGGGGAGCAAACTACGAGCAGTACTTC
TRBJ2-7 | NA | NA | TRBV28 | CASSLSASGATYEQYF | TGTGCCAGCAGTTTAAGCGCCTCCGGAGCTACCTACGAGCAGTACTTC
TRBJ2-3 | few | TRBD1 | TRBV5-5 | CASSSRPGQTDTQYF | TGTGCCAGCAGCTCGCGACCGGGACAGACAGATACGCAGTATTTT
TRBJ2-7 | few | NA | TRBV20-1 | CSAKNGDYEQYF | TGCAGTGCTAAAAACGGAGACTACGAGCAGTACTTC
TRBJ2-3 | many | TRBD2 | TRBV5-1 | CASSASGRVTDTQYF | TGCGCCAGCAGCGCGAGCGGGAGGGTTACAGATACGCAGTATTTT
TRBJ1-1 | many | NA | TRBV29-1 | CSVEVQGNTEAFF | TGCAGCGTTGAGGTTCAGGGCAACACTGAAGCTTTCTTT
TRBJ2-3 | many | TRBD1 | TRBV7-2 | CASSLGQATDTQYF | TGTGCCAGCAGTTTGGGACAGGCCACAGATACGCAGTATTTT
TRBJ1-5 | few | NA | TRBV7-2 | CASSSAWSQPQHF | TGTGCCAGCAGCTCCGCCTGGAGTCAGCCCCAGCATTTT
TRBJ2-7 | few | TRBD1 | TRBV20-1 | CSARRDREQYF | TGCAGTGCTAGGAGGGACAGGGAACAGTACTTC
TRBJ1-6 | few | NA | TRBV27 | CASSSFDRFNSPLHF | TGTGCCAGCAGTTCCTTCGATAGGTTCAATTCACCCCTCCACTTT
TRBJ1-2 | once | TRBD1 | TRBV4-3 | CASSQAPLGQGAGYNF | TGCGCCAGCAGCCAAGCCCCCCTGGGACAGGGGGCTGGCTACAACTTC
TRBJ1-5 | many | NA | TRBV6-5 | CASSYSRTRVQPQHF | TGTGCCAGCAGTTACTCCCGGACGCGAGTGCAGCCCCAGCATTTT
TRBJ2-7 | few | TRBD1 | TRBV12-3/TRBV12-4 | CASSTDRGYAPLNEQYF | TGTGCCAGCAGTACGGACAGGGGGTACGCACCCCTAAACGAGCAGTACTTC
TRBJ1-6 | NA | NA | TRBV20-1 | CSARGPINSPLHF | TGCAGTGCTAGAGGACCGATTAATTCACCCCTCCACTTT
TRBJ1-1 | NA | NA | TRBV4-2 | CASDKGGTEAFF | TGTGCCAGCGATAAAGGGGGGACTGAAGCTTTCTTT
TRBJ2-3 | many | NA | TRBV11-2 | CASSGQSTDTQYF | TGTGCCAGCAGTGGACAGTCCACAGATACGCAGTATTTT
TRBJ2-3 | few | NA | TRBV12-5 | CASGLSGYTDTQYF | TGTGCTAGTGGTTTATCGGGGTATACAGATACGCAGTATTTT
TRBJ2-7 | few | NA | TRBV27 | CASSFGRDSYEQYF | TGTGCCAGCAGTTTTGGGCGGGACTCCTACGAGCAGTACTTC
TRBJ2-3 | few | TRBD2 | TRBV5-1 | CASSKGLAGALDTQYF | TGCGCCAGCAGCAAGGGACTAGCGGGAGCTTTAGATACGCAGTATTTT
TRBJ2-5 | few | NA | TRBV6-1 | CASSGRPGSWTQYF | TGTGCCAGCAGTGGCCGGCCGGGGAGTTGGACCCAGTACTTC
TRBJ1-5 | many | TRBD1 | TRBV20-1 | CSARGTDNQPQHF | TGCAGTGCTCGCGGGACAGACAATCAGCCCCAGCATTTT
TRBJ1-4 | NA | NA | TRBV7-2 | CASSSGTWDEKLFF | TGTGCCAGCAGCTCCGGGACATGGGATGAAAAACTGTTTTTT
TRBJ2-6 | few | NA | TRBV9 | CASSVGSFSGANVLTF | TGTGCCAGCAGCGTAGGCAGTTTCTCTGGGGCCAACGTCCTGACTTTC
TRBJ1-5 | few | NA | TRBV4-3 | CASSRDWDNQPQHF | TGCGCCAGTTCCCGGGACTGGGACAATCAGCCCCAGCATTTT
TRBJ2-7 | NA | TRBD1 | TRBV9 | CASSVDLLTGTYEQYF | TGTGCCAGCAGCGTAGATCTATTGACAGGGACCTACGAGCAGTACTTC
TRBJ2-1 | NA | TRBD2 | TRBV2 | CASSETSGKVEQFF | TGTGCCAGCAGTGAGACTAGCGGGAAAGTTGAGCAGTTCTTC
TRBJ2-5 | few | NA | TRBV5-1 | CASSLAQGAVETQYF | TGCGCCAGCAGCTTGGCCCAGGGAGCGGTGGAGACCCAGTACTTC
TRBJ2-1 | NA | NA | TRBV5-5 | CASSLASLLEGLGNEQFF | TGTGCCAGCAGCTTGGCCTCACTTTTGGAGGGATTAGGGAATGAGCAGTTCTTC
TRBJ1-1 | many | TRBD1 | TRBV20-1 | CSAKRTGAINTEAFF | TGCAGTGCTAAGCGGACAGGGGCCATCAACACTGAAGCTTTCTTT
TRBJ2-7 | many | NA | TRBV4-3 | CASSQVGLGYEQYF | TGCGCCAGCAGCCAAGTTGGGTTGGGCTACGAGCAGTACTTC
TRBJ2-2 | NA | NA | TRBV11-1 | CASSLIPGSTGELFF | TGTGCCAGCAGCTTAATTCCGGGGTCGACCGGGGAGCTGTTTTTT